This TCR beta chain was profiled in a study of control samples from healthy donors and cancer patients. The method was immunoSEQ multiplex PCR; TCRdb's version includes in-frame clones alone and lacks a portion of them. The sample includes about 60,000 clones, 80% to 95% of them seen just once. This clone was recorded only once. V lost 2 bases and J lost 2, with 6 bases in between. Germline-derived CDR1 and CDR2 are SGHTA and FQGTGA. This CDR3 has 13 amino acids. The V and J genes are TRBV7-3 and TRBJ2-5, with D perhaps assigned TRBD1 or TRBD2 (5 bases each). Sequenced input: PBMCs. This receptor was taken from a middle-aged man with colorectal cancer. The CDR3 nucleotides read TGTGCCAGCAGCTTAGGGACGCAAGAGACCCAGTACTTC. As protein: CASSLGTQETQYF.